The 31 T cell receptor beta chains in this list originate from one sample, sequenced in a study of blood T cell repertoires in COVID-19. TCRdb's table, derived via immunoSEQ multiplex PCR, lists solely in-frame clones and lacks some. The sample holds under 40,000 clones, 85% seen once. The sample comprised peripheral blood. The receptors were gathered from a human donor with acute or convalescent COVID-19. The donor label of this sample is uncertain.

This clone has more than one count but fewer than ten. CDR3 nucleotides: TGTGCCAGCAGCCAAGATTTCGGGGGGAACACTGAAGCTTTCTTT. Its protein is CASSQDFGGNTEAFF. This chain links TRBV4-2 with TRBJ1-1; perhaps TRBD1 as D (5 bases). Germline V CDR1 and CDR2: LGHNA, YNFKEQ. The CDR3 has 15 amino acids. V dropped 0 bases and J dropped 1 base, with 9 bases sitting between them.

The CDR3 bases are TGTGCCAGTAGTCTCAACTCCGGGACAGCAAACTATGGCTACACCTTC. Its translation is CASSLNSGTANYGYTF. The V and J genes are TRBV19 and TRBJ1-2, with TRBD1 matching 7 bases. The CDR3 is 16 residues long. CDR1 LNHDA and CDR2 SQIVND come from the germline V gene (reference sequence). V shed 5 bases and J 2 bases; nucleotides not matched to a gene: 11.

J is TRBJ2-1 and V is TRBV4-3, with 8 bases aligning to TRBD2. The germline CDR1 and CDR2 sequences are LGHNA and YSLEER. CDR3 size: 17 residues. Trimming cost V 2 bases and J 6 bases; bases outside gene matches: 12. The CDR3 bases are TGCGCCAGCAGCCAAAAAAGGGAAGGGACTAGGAGCAATGAGCAGTTCTTC. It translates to CASSQKREGTRSNEQFF.

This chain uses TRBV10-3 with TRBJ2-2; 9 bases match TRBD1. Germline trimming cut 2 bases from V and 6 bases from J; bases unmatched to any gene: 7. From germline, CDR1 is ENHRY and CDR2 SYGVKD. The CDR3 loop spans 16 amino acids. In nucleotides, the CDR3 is TGTGCCATCAGTGAGCGGGGGACAGGGATGGCCGGGGAGCTGTTTTTT. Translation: CAISERGTGMAGELFF.

CDR3 coding DNA: TGTGCCAGCAGCCAAGTGCAGGGTACGGGAGAGACCCAGTACTTC. Translating it yields CASSQVQGTGETQYF. V usage is TRBV4-2 and J usage is TRBJ2-5; D might be TRBD1 (5 bases). Trimming took 1 base from V and 4 from J, leaving 13 bases between them. The germline gives CDR1 LGHNA, CDR2 YNFKEQ. The CDR3 is made up of 15 amino acids.

In DNA, the CDR3 is TGTGCCAGCAGCCAAGAGACCCAGGGGACCCAGTACTTC. Translated, it gives CASSQETQGTQYF. This rearrangement joins TRBV4-2 to TRBJ2-5, with D possibly matching TRBD1 (5 bases). V was shortened by 0 bases and J by 7 bases, with 9 bases between the two germline ends. CDR1 and CDR2 from the germline V gene are LGHNA and YNFKEQ. There are 13 residues in the CDR3.

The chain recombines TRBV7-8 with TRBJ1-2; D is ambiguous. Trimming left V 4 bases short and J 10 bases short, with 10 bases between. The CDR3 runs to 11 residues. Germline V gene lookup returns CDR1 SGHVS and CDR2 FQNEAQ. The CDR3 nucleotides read TGTGCCAGCAGCTCCTCTCTCCTCTACACCTTC. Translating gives CASSSSLLYTF. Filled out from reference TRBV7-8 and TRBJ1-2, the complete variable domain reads GAGVSQSPRYKVAKRGQDVALRCDPISGHVSLFWYQQALGQGPEFLTYFQNEAQLDKSGLPSDRFFAERPEGSVSTLKIQRTQQEDSAVYLCASSSSLLYTFGSGTRLTVV.

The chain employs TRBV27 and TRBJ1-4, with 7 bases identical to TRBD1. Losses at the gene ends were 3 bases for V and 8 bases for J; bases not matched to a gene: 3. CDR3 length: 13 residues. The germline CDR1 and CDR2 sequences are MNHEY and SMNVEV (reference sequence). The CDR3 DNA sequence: TGTGCCAGCAGTTTTGGGGACAGCGAAAAACTGTTTTTT. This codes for CASSFGDSEKLFF. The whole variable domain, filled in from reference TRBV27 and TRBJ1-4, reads EAQVTQNPRYLITVTGKKLTVTCSQNMNHEYMSWYRQDPGLGLRQIYYSMNVEVTDKGDVPEGYKVSRKEKRNFPLILESPSPNQTSLYFCASSFGDSEKLFFGSGTQLSVL.

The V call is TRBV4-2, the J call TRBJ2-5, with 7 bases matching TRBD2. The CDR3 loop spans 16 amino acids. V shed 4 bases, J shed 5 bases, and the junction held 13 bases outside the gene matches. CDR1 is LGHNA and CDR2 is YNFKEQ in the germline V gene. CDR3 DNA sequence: TGTGCCAGCAGCCGAGATATGACTAGCATTCGGGAGACCCAGTACTTC. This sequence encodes CASSRDMTSIRETQYF.

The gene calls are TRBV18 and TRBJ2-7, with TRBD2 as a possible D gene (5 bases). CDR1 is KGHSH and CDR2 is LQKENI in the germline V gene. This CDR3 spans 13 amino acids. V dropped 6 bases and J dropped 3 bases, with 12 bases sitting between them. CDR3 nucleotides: TGTGCCAGCTCTTCCATGAGGGACTACGAGCAGTACTTC. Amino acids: CASSSMRDYEQYF.

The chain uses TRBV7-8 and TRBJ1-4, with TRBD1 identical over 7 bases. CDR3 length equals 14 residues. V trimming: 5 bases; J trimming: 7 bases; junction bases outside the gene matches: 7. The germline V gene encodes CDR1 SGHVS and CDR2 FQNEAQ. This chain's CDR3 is CASSPTGRREKLFF. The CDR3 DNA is TGTGCCAGCAGCCCGACAGGGAGGCGTGAAAAACTGTTTTTT. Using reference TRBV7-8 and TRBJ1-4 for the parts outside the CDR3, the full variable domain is GAGVSQSPRYKVAKRGQDVALRCDPISGHVSLFWYQQALGQGPEFLTYFQNEAQLDKSGLPSDRFFAERPEGSVSTLKIQRTQQEDSAVYLCASSPTGRREKLFFGSGTQLSVL.

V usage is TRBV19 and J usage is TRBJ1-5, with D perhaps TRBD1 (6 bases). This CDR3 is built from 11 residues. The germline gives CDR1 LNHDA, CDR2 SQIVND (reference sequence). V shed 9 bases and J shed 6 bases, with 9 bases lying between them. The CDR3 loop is CASGTSQPQHF. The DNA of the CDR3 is TGTGCCAGCGGGACAAGTCAGCCCCAGCATTTT.

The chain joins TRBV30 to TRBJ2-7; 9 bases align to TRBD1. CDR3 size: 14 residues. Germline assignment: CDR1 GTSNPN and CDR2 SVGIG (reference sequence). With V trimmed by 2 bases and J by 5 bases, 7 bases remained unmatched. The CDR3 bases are TGTGCCTGGAGTAAGACAGGGGGGTACAACGAGCAGTACTTC. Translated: CAWSKTGGYNEQYF.

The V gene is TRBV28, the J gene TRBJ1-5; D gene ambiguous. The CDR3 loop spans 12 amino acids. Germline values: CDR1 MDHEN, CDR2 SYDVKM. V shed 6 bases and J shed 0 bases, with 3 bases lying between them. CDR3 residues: CASSYSNQPQHF. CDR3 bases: TGTGCCAGCAGCTATAGCAATCAGCCCCAGCATTTT.

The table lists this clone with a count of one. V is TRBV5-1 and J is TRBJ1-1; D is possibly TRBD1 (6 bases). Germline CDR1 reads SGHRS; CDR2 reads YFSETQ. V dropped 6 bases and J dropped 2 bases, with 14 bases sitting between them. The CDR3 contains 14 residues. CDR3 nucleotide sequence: TGCGCCAGCAACCAGGACAGCACTAACACTGAAGCTTTCTTT. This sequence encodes CASNQDSTNTEAFF.

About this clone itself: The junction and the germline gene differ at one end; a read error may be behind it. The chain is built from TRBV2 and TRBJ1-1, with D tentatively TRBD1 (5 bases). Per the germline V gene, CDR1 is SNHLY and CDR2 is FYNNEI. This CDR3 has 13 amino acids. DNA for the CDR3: TGTGCCACCAGTCGTGACAGGAACACTGAAGCTTTCTTT. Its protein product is CATSRDRNTEAFF.

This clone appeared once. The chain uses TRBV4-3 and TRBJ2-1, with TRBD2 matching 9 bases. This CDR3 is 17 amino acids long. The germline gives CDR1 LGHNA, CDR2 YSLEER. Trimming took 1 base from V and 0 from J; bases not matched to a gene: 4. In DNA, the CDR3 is TGCGCCAGCAGCCAAGGGACTAGCGACAGCTCCTACAATGAGCAGTTCTTC. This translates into CASSQGTSDSSYNEQFF.

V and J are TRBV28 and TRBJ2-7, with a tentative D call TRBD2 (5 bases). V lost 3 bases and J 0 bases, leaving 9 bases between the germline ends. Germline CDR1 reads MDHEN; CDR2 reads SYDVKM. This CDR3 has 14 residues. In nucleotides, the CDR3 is TGTGCCAGCAGTTTCGGCGGGTTCTCCTACGAGCAGTACTTC. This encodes CASSFGGFSYEQYF.

CDR3 residues: CATSDYSLWTF. The CDR3 DNA is TGTGCCACCAGTGATTACAGCCTTTGGACCTTC. The V and J genes are TRBV24-1 and TRBJ1-2, with D uncertain. Trimming pared 2 bases from V and 14 bases from J, leaving 11 bases between. Germline loops: CDR1 KGHDR, CDR2 SFDVKD. The CDR3 extends over 11 amino acids.

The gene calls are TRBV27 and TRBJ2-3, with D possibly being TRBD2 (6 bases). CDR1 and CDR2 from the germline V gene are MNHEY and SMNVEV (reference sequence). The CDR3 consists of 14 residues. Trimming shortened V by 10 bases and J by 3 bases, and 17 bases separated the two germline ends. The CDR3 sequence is CAIRRSSGTDTQYF. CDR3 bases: TGTGCCATCCGGCGTTCGAGCGGGACAGATACGCAGTATTTT.

The CDR3: CACPKGGLNTEAFF. DNA for the CDR3: TGTGCCTGCCCTAAGGGGGGGCTTAACACTGAAGCTTTCTTT. The chain has TRBV30 and TRBJ1-1; a possible D gene is TRBD1 (6 bases). The CDR3 extends over 14 amino acids. Trimming left V 6 bases short and J 2 bases short, with 16 bases between. Per germline, CDR1 GTSNPN and CDR2 SVGIG (reference sequence). The entire variable domain, with the rest obtained from reference TRBV30 and TRBJ1-1, is as follows: SQTIHQWPATLVQPVGSPLSLECTVEGTSNPNLYWYRQAAGRGLQLLFYSVGIGQISSEVPQNLSASRPQDRQFILSSKKLLLSDSGFYLCACPKGGLNTEAFFGQGTRLTVV.

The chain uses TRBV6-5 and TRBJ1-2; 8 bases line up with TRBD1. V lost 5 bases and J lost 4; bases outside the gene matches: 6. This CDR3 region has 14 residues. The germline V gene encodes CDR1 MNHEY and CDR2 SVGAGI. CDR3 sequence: CASSPGQAIYGYTF. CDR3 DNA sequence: TGTGCCAGCAGTCCGGGACAGGCAATCTATGGCTACACCTTC.

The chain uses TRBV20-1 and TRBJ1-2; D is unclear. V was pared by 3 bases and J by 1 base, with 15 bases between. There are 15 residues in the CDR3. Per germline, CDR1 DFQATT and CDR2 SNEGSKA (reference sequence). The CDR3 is CSASKETEINYGYTF. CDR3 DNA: TGCAGTGCTAGTAAGGAGACCGAAATTAACTATGGCTACACCTTC.

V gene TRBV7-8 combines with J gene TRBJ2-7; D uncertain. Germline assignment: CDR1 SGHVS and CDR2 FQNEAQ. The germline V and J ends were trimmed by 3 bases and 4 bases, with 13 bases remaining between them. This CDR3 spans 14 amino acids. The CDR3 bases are TGTGCCAGCAGCTTCGATAGACAATCTTACGAGCAGTACTTC. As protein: CASSFDRQSYEQYF.

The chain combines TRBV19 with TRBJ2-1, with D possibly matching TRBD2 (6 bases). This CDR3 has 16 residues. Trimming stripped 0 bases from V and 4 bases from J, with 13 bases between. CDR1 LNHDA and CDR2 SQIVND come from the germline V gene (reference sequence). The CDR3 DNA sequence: TGTGCCAGTAGTATAGACCTGCGGGGATCATACAATGAGCAGTTCTTC. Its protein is CASSIDLRGSYNEQFF.

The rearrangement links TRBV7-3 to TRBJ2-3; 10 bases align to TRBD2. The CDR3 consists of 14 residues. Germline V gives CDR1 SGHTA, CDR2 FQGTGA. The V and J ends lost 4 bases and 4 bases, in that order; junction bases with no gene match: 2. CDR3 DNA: TGTGCCAGCAGCTCCGGGACTAGCGCAGATACGCAGTATTTT. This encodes CASSSGTSADTQYF.

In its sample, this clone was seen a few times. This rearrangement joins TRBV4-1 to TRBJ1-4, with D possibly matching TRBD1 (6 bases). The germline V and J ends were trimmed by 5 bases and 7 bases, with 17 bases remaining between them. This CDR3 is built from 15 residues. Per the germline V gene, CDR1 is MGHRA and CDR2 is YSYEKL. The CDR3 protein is CASSYVQGFREKLFF. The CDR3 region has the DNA TGCGCCAGCAGCTACGTTCAGGGGTTCCGTGAAAAACTGTTTTTT.

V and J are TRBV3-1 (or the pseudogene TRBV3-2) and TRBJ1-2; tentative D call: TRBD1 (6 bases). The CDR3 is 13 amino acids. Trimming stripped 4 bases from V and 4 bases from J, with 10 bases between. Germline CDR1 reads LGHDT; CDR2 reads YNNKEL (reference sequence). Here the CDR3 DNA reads TGTGCCAGCAGCCGCACAGGGACCTATGGCTACACCTTC. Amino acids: CASSRTGTYGYTF.

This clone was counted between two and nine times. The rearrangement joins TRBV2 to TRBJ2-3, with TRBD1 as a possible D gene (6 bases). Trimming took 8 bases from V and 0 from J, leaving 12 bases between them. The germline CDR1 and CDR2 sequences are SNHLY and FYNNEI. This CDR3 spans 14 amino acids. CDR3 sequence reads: CASRTESSTDTQYF. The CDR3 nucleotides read TGTGCCAGCCGGACAGAATCTAGCACAGATACGCAGTATTTT. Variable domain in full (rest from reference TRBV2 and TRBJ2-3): EPEVTQTPSHQVTQMGQEVILRCVPISNHLYFYWYRQILGQKVEFLVSFYNNEISEKSEIFDDQFSVERPDGSNFTLKIRSTKLEDSAMYFCASRTESSTDTQYFGPGTRLTVL.

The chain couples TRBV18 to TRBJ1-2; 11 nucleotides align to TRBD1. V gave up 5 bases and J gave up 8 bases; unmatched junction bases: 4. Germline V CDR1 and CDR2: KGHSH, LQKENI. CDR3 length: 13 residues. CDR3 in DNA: TGTGCCAGCTCAGCTGGGACAGGGGGAGGCTACACCTTC. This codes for CASSAGTGGGYTF.

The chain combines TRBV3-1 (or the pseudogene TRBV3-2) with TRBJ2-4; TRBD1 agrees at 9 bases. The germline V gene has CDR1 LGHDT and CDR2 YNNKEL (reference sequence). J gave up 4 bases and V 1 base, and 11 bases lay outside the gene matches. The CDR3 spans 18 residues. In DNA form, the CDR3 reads TGTGCCAGCAGCCAAGCCAAACAGGGGGCGCGAAGAAAAAACATTCAGTACTTC. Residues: CASSQAKQGARRKNIQYF.